This T cell receptor (beta chain) was captured by sequencing in a study of PD-1 blockade in mismatch repair-deficient tumors. TCRdb keeps only in-frame clones here, not all; method: immunoSEQ multiplex PCR. The data hold approximately 16,000 clones, with roughly 80% observed a single time. V was trimmed by 0 bases and J by 1 base, leaving 10 bases between them. The germline gives CDR1 MNHEY, CDR2 SMNVEV (reference sequence). CDR3 length: 15 amino acids. The genes are TRBV27 and TRBJ2-7; D not certain. The sequences come from PBMCs, collected before pembrolizumab treatment. This TCR was sampled from an adult with mismatch repair-deficient cancer. CDR3 in amino acids: CASSLSSGLSYEQYF. In DNA, the CDR3 is TGTGCCAGCAGTTTATCGTCTGGGTTGTCCTACGAGCAGTACTTC.